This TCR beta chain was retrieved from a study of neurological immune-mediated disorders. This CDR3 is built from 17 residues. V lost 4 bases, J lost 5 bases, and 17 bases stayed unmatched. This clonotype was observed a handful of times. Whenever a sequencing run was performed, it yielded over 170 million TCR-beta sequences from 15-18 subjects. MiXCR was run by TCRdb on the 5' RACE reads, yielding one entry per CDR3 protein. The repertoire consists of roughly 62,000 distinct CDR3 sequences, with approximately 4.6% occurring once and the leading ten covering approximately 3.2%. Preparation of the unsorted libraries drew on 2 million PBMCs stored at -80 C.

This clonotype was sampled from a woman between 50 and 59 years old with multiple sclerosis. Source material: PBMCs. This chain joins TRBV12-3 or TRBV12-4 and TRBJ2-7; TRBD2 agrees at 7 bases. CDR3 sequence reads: CASSWPYENSGRNEQYV. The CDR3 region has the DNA TGTGCCAGCAGTTGGCCATATGAGAATAGCGGGCGGAACGAGCAGTACGTC.